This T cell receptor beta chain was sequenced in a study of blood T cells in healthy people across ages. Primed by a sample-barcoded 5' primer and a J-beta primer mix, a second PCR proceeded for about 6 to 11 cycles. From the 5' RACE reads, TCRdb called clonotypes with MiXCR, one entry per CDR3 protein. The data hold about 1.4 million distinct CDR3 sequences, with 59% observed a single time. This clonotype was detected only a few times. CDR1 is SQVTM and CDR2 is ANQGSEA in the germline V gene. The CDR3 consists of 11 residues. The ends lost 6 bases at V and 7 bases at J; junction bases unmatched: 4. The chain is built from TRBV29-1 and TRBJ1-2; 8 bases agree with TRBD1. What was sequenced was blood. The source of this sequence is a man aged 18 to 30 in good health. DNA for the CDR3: TGCAGCGTCAGGACAGGGTTTGGCTACACCTTC. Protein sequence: CSVRTGFGYTF.